This T cell receptor beta chain was retrieved from a study of regulatory T cells in long-lasting Graves disease. Time point reported: persistent/refractory GD, antithyroid drugs over 5 years with positive TRAb. Following extraction of RNA from PBMCs, that RNA was used to make the TCR library. Graves' disease diagnosis relied on American Thyroid Association guidelines. CDR3 length: 14 amino acids. CDR1 is KGHDR, CDR2 SFDVKD, per germline. The V and J ends lost 4 bases and 0 bases respectively, with 8 bases between them. Construction of TCR beta libraries relied on iRepertoire HTBI primers and on Arm-PCR targeting CDR3 regions. TCRdb ran MiXCR on the multiplex PCR reads and lists one entry per CDR3 protein. The sample lists roughly 700,000 distinct CDR3 sequences, roughly 30% occurring once.

The sequencing used peripheral blood mononuclear cells (PBMCs), collected when the disease was refractory, from a patient treated with antithyroid drugs. The source is a female donor with Graves disease. This sequence joins TRBV24-1 and TRBJ2-5; TRBD2 is a possible D gene (5 bases). For the CDR3, the DNA is TGTGCCACCAGTGACGTGGGAGACCAAGAGACCCAGTACTTC. It codes for CATSDVGDQETQYF.